This TCR beta chain is from a study of monozygotic twins with inflammatory bowel disease. The cDNA of both the TCRalpha and TCRbeta chains was subjected to two nested PCRs of around 16 and 10 cycles. Following a re-call of the 5' RACE reads, TCRdb has one entry per CDR3 protein and lacks DNA. This table lists around 100,000 distinct CDR3 sequences. Germline V gene lookup returns CDR1 KGHSH and CDR2 LQKENI. The CDR3 length is 17 residues. This chain links TRBV18 with TRBJ2-5; as DNA is missing, the TRBD1 call by TCRdb cannot be tested. The clonotype was recovered from a human donor with ulcerative colitis or Crohn's disease, or a healthy co-twin of an affected twin (not recorded which). Sequenced sample: blood. The CDR3 sequence is CASSPGRDRAFGETQYF.